Following are 4 T cell receptor beta chains from one sample sequenced in a study of blood T cell repertoires in COVID-19. Libraries were prepared by immunoSEQ multiplex PCR; TCRdb keeps only in-frame clonotypes and omits some of them. The data show approximately 160,000 clones, with 81% seen just once and roughly 9.6% held by the top ten. Material for sequencing was peripheral blood. These receptors were taken from a man in his 60s with active or convalescent COVID-19.

The gene calls are TRBV7-3 and TRBJ1-6, with 7 bases that match TRBD1. Germline loops: CDR1 SGHTA, CDR2 FQGTGA. This CDR3 contains 14 residues. The J segment lost 8 bases and the V segment lost 5 bases, leaving 6 bases of the junction unmatched. CDR3 loop: CASSKGQVHSPLHF. CDR3 sequence (DNA): TGTGCCAGCAGCAAAGGACAGGTGCATTCACCCCTCCACTTT.

This clone was counted only a few times. This chain uses TRBV2 with TRBJ2-3; TRBD2 is a possible D gene (5 bases). The CDR3 contains 15 residues. The ends were cut back, 4 bases at V and 0 bases at J, with 11 bases in the middle. Germline lookup yields CDR1 SNHLY and CDR2 FYNNEI. CDR3 loop: CASSGGRDSTDTQYF. Here the CDR3 DNA reads TGTGCCAGCAGTGGTGGACGGGATAGCACAGATACGCAGTATTTT.

The genes are TRBV5-1 and TRBJ1-3; D is unclear. The CDR3 spans 15 residues. Per the germline V gene, CDR1 is SGHRS and CDR2 is YFSETQ. The germline V and J ends were trimmed by 4 bases and 0 bases, with 11 bases remaining between them. CDR3 sequence (DNA): TGCGCCAGCAGCCACGAGGGAGGCTCTGGAAACACCATATATTTT. Translation: CASSHEGGSGNTIYF.

This sequence joins TRBV2 and TRBJ2-7, with 11 bases identical to TRBD1. Germline V gives CDR1 SNHLY, CDR2 FYNNEI. The junction had 7 bases not matched to a gene; V was cut back by 6 bases and J by 6 bases. This CDR3 contains 14 residues. The CDR3 region is CASRGTGGIGEQYF. The CDR3 DNA follows: TGTGCCAGCAGGGGGACAGGGGGTATCGGCGAGCAGTACTTC.